A single sample gave rise to the 30 T cell receptor beta chains below, sequenced in a study of blood T cell repertoires in COVID-19. TCRdb's copy holds only in-frame clones and misses some; the assay was immunoSEQ multiplex PCR. The repertoire holds fewer than 250,000 clones, with about 91% as singletons. Sequencing was carried out using peripheral blood. Every receptor here comes from a young man with acute or convalescent COVID-19.

The CDR3 coding sequence is TGTGCCAGCAGCTCCGGGGGACTAGCGGATTATAACACCGGGGAGCTGTTTTTT. This gives the protein CASSSGGLADYNTGELFF. The rearrangement links TRBV11-2 to TRBJ2-2; the match to TRBD2 covers 11 bases. With 4 bases clipped from V and 2 bases from J, the junction kept 9 bases outside the gene matches. This CDR3 has 18 residues. Germline V CDR1 and CDR2: SGHAT, FQNNGV.

This clone was detected ten times or more. The chain combines TRBV19 with TRBJ1-6; the D is unclear. The CDR3 has 15 amino acids. Looked up from germline, CDR1 is LNHDA and CDR2 is SQIVND (reference sequence). Trimming removed 5 bases from V and 5 bases from J, with 13 bases in between. CDR3 nucleotides: TGTGCCAGTAGTGTCCAAACGGGAAATAATTCACCCCTCCACTTT. Its protein product is CASSVQTGNNSPLHF.

This chain connects TRBV28 to TRBJ1-5; 7 bases agree with TRBD1. Germline lookup yields CDR1 MDHEN and CDR2 SYDVKM. V lost 5 bases, J lost 7 bases, and 14 bases stayed unmatched. This CDR3 region has 16 residues. CDR3 nucleotide sequence: TGTGCCAGCAGTCCTCGGGGCTACAGGGGAAGGCAGCCCCAGCATTTT. This translates into CASSPRGYRGRQPQHF. Full variable domain (outside the CDR3, taken from reference TRBV28 and TRBJ1-5): DVKVTQSSRYLVKRTGEKVFLECVQDMDHENMFWYRQDPGLGLRLIYFSYDVKMKEKGDIPEGYSVSREKKERFSLILESASTNQTSMYLCASSPRGYRGRQPQHFGDGTRLSIL.

V gene TRBV6-5 combines with J gene TRBJ1-5; D gene ambiguous. The CDR3 length is 12 residues. Trimming left V 8 bases short and J 0 bases short, with 5 bases between. The germline V gene has CDR1 MNHEY and CDR2 SVGAGI. The CDR3 bases are TGTGCCAGCGGCATTAGCAATCAGCCCCAGCATTTT. Residues: CASGISNQPQHF.

This clone has just one count. The chain's CDR3 is CASSILAGKFAGNTIYF. The CDR3 DNA is TGTGCCAGTAGTATCTTGGCAGGGAAATTCGCTGGAAACACCATATATTTT. The chain joins TRBV19 to TRBJ1-3, with TRBD1 as a possible D gene (5 bases). Germline loops: CDR1 LNHDA, CDR2 SQIVND (reference sequence). The CDR3 is 17 amino acids. V dropped 3 bases and J dropped 2 bases, with 17 bases sitting between them. Using reference TRBV19 and TRBJ1-3 for the parts outside the CDR3, the full variable domain is DGGITQSPKYLFRKEGQNVTLSCEQNLNHDAMYWYRQDPGQGLRLIYYSQIVNDFQKGDIAEGYSVSREKKESFPLTVTSAQKNPTAFYLCASSILAGKFAGNTIYFGEGSWLTVV.

The genes are TRBV6-5 and TRBJ1-1; a weak D match, TRBD1 (6 bases). The CDR3 length is 12 residues. V was clipped by 10 bases and J by 4 bases, with 13 bases between them. CDR1 is MNHEY and CDR2 is SVGAGI in the germline V gene. The CDR3 DNA reads as TGTGCCACCTCCCGAGGGGGCACTGAAGCTTTCTTT. This translates into CATSRGGTEAFF.

CDR3 protein: CASSVGQANTGELFF. DNA for the CDR3: TGTGCCAGCAGCGTAGGACAGGCGAACACCGGGGAGCTGTTTTTT. The chain has TRBV9 and TRBJ2-2; tentative D call: TRBD1 (6 bases). Germline V lookup: CDR1 SGDLS, CDR2 YYNGEE. CDR3 length equals 15 residues. V shed 0 bases and J shed 0 bases, with 6 bases lying between them.

This sequence joins TRBV28 and TRBJ1-2, with a possible D match to TRBD1 (6 bases). The CDR3 covers 13 residues. Germline V gives CDR1 MDHEN, CDR2 SYDVKM. Trimming took off 5 bases at V and 4 bases at J, with 11 bases between the two ends. The CDR3 loop reads CASSRGQSYGYTF. Here the CDR3 DNA reads TGTGCCAGCAGTAGGGGACAAAGCTATGGCTACACCTTC.

This clone occurred once. The chain joins TRBV2 to TRBJ1-5; the D gene is possibly TRBD1 (5 bases). Trimming took off 6 bases at V and 4 bases at J, with 13 bases between the two ends. The germline gives CDR1 SNHLY, CDR2 FYNNEI. There are 14 residues in the CDR3. CDR3 nucleotides: TGTGCCAGCAGACCCGACAGCTTGAATCAGCCCCAGCATTTT. It specifies CASRPDSLNQPQHF.

This clone turned up a few times. V is TRBV7-9 and J is TRBJ2-1; 7 bases fit TRBD1. The ends lost 5 bases at V and 7 bases at J; junction bases unmatched: 8. The V gene's germline CDR1 is SEHNR and CDR2 FQNEAQ (reference sequence). The CDR3 consists of 14 residues. The chain's CDR3 is CASSPGQSRNEQFF. Here the CDR3 DNA reads TGTGCCAGCAGCCCGGGACAGTCCCGGAATGAGCAGTTCTTC.

This clone was counted a single time. The V gene is TRBV5-6, the J gene TRBJ2-1; 12 bases match TRBD2. The CDR3 sequence is 15 residues long. CDR1 and CDR2 (germline): SGHDT, YYEEEE. The junction had 6 bases not matched to a gene; V was cut back by 4 bases and J by 7 bases. The DNA for the CDR3 is TGTGCCAGCAGCCCGGGACTAGCGGGTTGGAATGAGCAGTTCTTC. It yields the protein CASSPGLAGWNEQFF.

The V call is TRBV28, the J call TRBJ2-7; TRBD2 agrees at 7 bases. Per the germline V gene, CDR1 is MDHEN and CDR2 is SYDVKM. The CDR3 is 15 residues long. Trimming took 2 bases from V and 2 from J; bases not matched to a gene: 6. CDR3 coding DNA: TGTGCCAGCAGTTTACACCGGGACTACGCCTACGAGCAGTACTTC. Its protein is CASSLHRDYAYEQYF.

This rearrangement joins TRBV5-1 to TRBJ2-3; 7 bases map to TRBD1. This CDR3 has 15 residues. The germline V gene encodes CDR1 SGHRS and CDR2 YFSETQ. V was clipped by 2 bases and J by 2 bases; unmatched bases: 5. The CDR3 reads CASSFGTVNTDTQYF. For the CDR3, the DNA is TGCGCCAGCAGCTTTGGGACAGTCAACACAGATACGCAGTATTTT.

The V call is TRBV30, the J call TRBJ1-5, with a weak D call TRBD1 (5 bases). V was trimmed by 3 bases and J by 9 bases, leaving 9 bases between them. The CDR3 has 11 amino acids. Germline CDR1 reads GTSNPN; CDR2 reads SVGIG (reference sequence). The CDR3 DNA reads as TGTGCCTGGAGGCGGGGGGGGCCCCAGCATTTT. Protein product: CAWRRGGPQHF.

The V gene is TRBV18, the J gene TRBJ2-7, with 9 nucleotides matching TRBD2. The CDR3 has 17 amino acids. The trim removed 4 bases at V and 5 bases at J, leaving 15 bases unmatched. The germline CDR1 and CDR2 sequences are KGHSH and LQKENI. The CDR3 DNA reads as TGTGCCAGCTCACAGAGTAGCACGAGGCGGGAGGGTAACGAGCAGTACTTC. Protein product: CASSQSSTRREGNEQYF.

This rearrangement joins TRBV7-3 to TRBJ1-6; D ambiguous. V was trimmed by 2 bases and J by 4 bases, leaving 6 bases between them. This CDR3 region has 14 residues. Per germline, CDR1 SGHTA and CDR2 FQGTGA. The CDR3 sequence: CASSLREYNSPLHF. The CDR3 DNA is TGTGCCAGCAGCTTACGAGAGTATAATTCACCCCTCCACTTT.

This clone was observed a handful of times. The gene calls are TRBV30 and TRBJ2-2; 7 nucleotides match TRBD1. V was clipped by 5 bases and J by 2 bases; unmatched bases: 2. This CDR3 comprises 13 residues. Germline values: CDR1 GTSNPN, CDR2 SVGIG (reference sequence). The CDR3 nucleotides are TGTGCCTGGGGGACAGACAACACCGGGGAGCTGTTTTTT. Protein: CAWGTDNTGELFF.

The chain has TRBV5-6 and TRBJ2-2; a possible D gene is TRBD2 (6 bases). Per germline, CDR1 SGHDT and CDR2 YYEEEE. The CDR3 is made up of 15 amino acids. The ends were cut back, 0 bases at V and 3 bases at J, with 9 bases in the middle. CDR3 in amino acids: CASSLVGGYTGELFF. CDR3 DNA sequence: TGTGCCAGCAGCTTGGTCGGAGGGTACACCGGGGAGCTGTTTTTT.

CDR3 nucleotide sequence: TGTGCCAGCAGCTTGTTCTTAGGGGCTAGCGGGCCGAACACCGGGGAGCTGTTTTTT. Translated: CASSLFLGASGPNTGELFF. This chain joins TRBV5-6 and TRBJ2-2, with 8 positions matching TRBD2. Germline V gene lookup returns CDR1 SGHDT and CDR2 YYEEEE. The CDR3 sequence is 19 residues long. Trimming removed 1 base from V and 0 bases from J; junction bases left unmatched: 11.

The chain joins TRBV28 to TRBJ2-5; D might be TRBD2 (5 bases). V lost 1 base and J 1 base, leaving 7 bases between the germline ends. This CDR3 is built from 14 residues. Germline assignment: CDR1 MDHEN and CDR2 SYDVKM. The CDR3 nucleotides read TGTGCCAGCAGTTTATCAAGCGGCCAAGAGACCCAGTACTTC. It specifies CASSLSSGQETQYF.

The chain uses TRBV6-5 and TRBJ1-2; 7 nucleotides match TRBD1. The ends lost 4 bases at V and 8 bases at J; junction bases unmatched: 7. The germline CDR1 and CDR2 sequences are MNHEY and SVGAGI. CDR3 length: 13 amino acids. DNA of the CDR3: TGTGCCAGCAGTTTTGACAGGGTCCGGGGCTACACCTTC. It yields the protein CASSFDRVRGYTF.

This clone was observed many times. The chain has TRBV27 and TRBJ1-1; TRBD1 matches 7 bases. The CDR3 runs to 16 residues. Unmatched junction bases numbered 15, after V lost 6 bases and J lost 5 bases. The V gene's germline CDR1 is MNHEY and CDR2 SMNVEV (reference sequence). The CDR3 bases are TGTGCCAGCAGCTCCCCGATTAGGGGGCTCTGGACTGAAGCTTTCTTT. This sequence encodes CASSSPIRGLWTEAFF.

This clone was recorded a few times. The CDR3 region is CASRGAGAVDTQYF. CDR3 nucleotides: TGTGCCAGCAGGGGTGCGGGAGCGGTAGATACGCAGTATTTT. The V gene is TRBV3-1 (or the pseudogene TRBV3-2), the J gene TRBJ2-3; 7 nucleotides agree with TRBD2. The CDR3 totals 14 residues. J gave up 5 bases and V 6 bases, and 8 bases lay outside the gene matches. CDR1 and CDR2 (germline): LGHDT, YNNKEL (reference sequence).

V gene TRBV5-1 combines with J gene TRBJ1-1, with TRBD1 as a possible D gene (6 bases). Germline V gene sequence: CDR1 SGHRS, CDR2 YFSETQ. Trimming removed 4 bases from V and 1 base from J, with 11 bases in between. The CDR3 sequence is 14 residues long. The CDR3 DNA is TGCGCCAGCAGCCTCAGGGGTCCGAACACTGAAGCTTTCTTT. As protein: CASSLRGPNTEAFF.

The chain is built from TRBV9 and TRBJ1-2; no definite D call. Deletions cut 4 bases from V and 8 bases from J, with 15 bases between. CDR3 length: 13 amino acids. The germline V gene has CDR1 SGDLS and CDR2 YYNGEE. DNA for the CDR3: TGTGCCAGCAGCCTTCCGGGAGTTCCCGGCTACACCTTC. This sequence encodes CASSLPGVPGYTF.

The chain recombines TRBV5-1 with TRBJ1-6, with TRBD1 matching over 7 bases. The CDR3 runs to 15 residues. In germline, CDR1 is SGHRS, CDR2 YFSETQ. J was trimmed by 5 bases and V by 3 bases; bases with no gene match: 5. The CDR3 DNA is TGCGCCAGCAGCTCGGGGGGGACAGATAATTCACCCCTCCACTTT. It yields the protein CASSSGGTDNSPLHF.

The chain combines TRBV19 with TRBJ1-4; 8 bases line up with TRBD1. Losses at the gene ends were 4 bases for V and 11 bases for J; bases not matched to a gene: 9. Germline CDR1 reads LNHDA; CDR2 reads SQIVND (reference sequence). The CDR3 consists of 14 residues. The chain's CDR3 is CASSTLDRGRKLFF. CDR3 coding DNA: TGTGCCAGTAGTACCCTCGACAGGGGAAGGAAACTGTTTTTT. Using reference TRBV19 and TRBJ1-4 for the parts outside the CDR3, the full variable domain is DGGITQSPKYLFRKEGQNVTLSCEQNLNHDAMYWYRQDPGQGLRLIYYSQIVNDFQKGDIAEGYSVSREKKESFPLTVTSAQKNPTAFYLCASSTLDRGRKLFFGSGTQLSVL.

This chain links TRBV11-2 with TRBJ2-1; 13 bases align to TRBD2. The V and J ends lost 4 bases and 8 bases, in that order; junction bases with no gene match: 8. Germline CDR1 is SGHAT and CDR2 is FQNNGV. The CDR3 runs to 16 residues. CDR3 coding DNA: TGTGCCAGCAGCTGGCAGACTAGCGGGAGGCCCCATGAGCAGTTCTTC. Residues: CASSWQTSGRPHEQFF. Full variable domain (remainder filled in from reference TRBV11-2 and TRBJ2-1): EAGVAQSPRYKIIEKRQSVAFWCNPISGHATLYWYQQILGQGPKLLIQFQNNGVVDDSQLPKDRFSAERLKGVDSTLKIQPAKLEDSAVYLCASSWQTSGRPHEQFFGPGTRLTVL.

The chain uses TRBV28 and TRBJ2-3; the match to TRBD1 covers 7 bases. From germline, CDR1 is MDHEN and CDR2 SYDVKM. The CDR3 is 12 residues long. Trimming took 11 bases from V and 2 from J; bases not matched to a gene: 4. The CDR3 here is CALGQVTDTQYF. CDR3 DNA sequence: TGTGCCTTAGGACAGGTCACAGATACGCAGTATTTT. Full variable domain (rest looked up from reference TRBV28 and TRBJ2-3): DVKVTQSSRYLVKRTGEKVFLECVQDMDHENMFWYRQDPGLGLRLIYFSYDVKMKEKGDIPEGYSVSREKKERFSLILESASTNQTSMYLCALGQVTDTQYFGPGTRLTVL.

The J gene is TRBJ1-5, the V gene TRBV7-8; TRBD1 agrees at 7 bases. Per the germline V gene, CDR1 is SGHVS and CDR2 is FQNEAQ. The CDR3 extends over 15 amino acids. V gave up 4 bases and J gave up 5 bases; unmatched junction bases: 8. The CDR3 sequence: CASSSDRVGDQPQHF. CDR3 in DNA: TGTGCCAGCAGCTCAGACAGGGTTGGTGATCAGCCCCAGCATTTT.